These 9 T cell receptor beta chains came from one sample sequenced in a study of response to subunit inactivated influenza vaccine. From the RT-PCR reads, TCRdb called clonotypes with MiXCR, one entry per CDR3 protein. Of fewer than 200,000 distinct CDR3 sequences detected, roughly 8.7% appear once; the ten largest clones hold approximately 11%. The material sequenced was non-naive T cells sorted from PBMCs, taken on the day of vaccination. These receptors were taken from a man in his fifties who received an inactivated influenza vaccine.

This clonotype was counted ten times or more. This chain connects TRBV12-3 or TRBV12-4 to TRBJ2-7, with D uncertain. This CDR3 spans 13 amino acids. V was clipped by 6 bases and J by 1 base, with 10 bases between them. CDR3 protein: CASRPTASYEQYF. The CDR3 nucleotides are TGTGCCAGCAGGCCCACAGCTTCCTACGAGCAGTACTTC.

This chain joins TRBV4-2 and TRBJ1-5; no definite D call. Germline values: CDR1 LGHNA, CDR2 YNFKEQ. Trimming stripped 0 bases from V and 7 bases from J, with 19 bases between. There are 17 residues in the CDR3. For the CDR3, the DNA is TGTGCCAGCAGCCAAGATCTAAAGAGGGCGCCTTTGCAGCCCCAGCATTTT. Translated, it gives CASSQDLKRAPLQPQHF.

V usage is TRBV10-2 and J usage is TRBJ2-5, with D tentatively TRBD1 or TRBD2 (5 bases each). Germline lookup yields CDR1 WSHSY and CDR2 SAAADI. The CDR3 runs 15 residues. V was shortened by 8 bases and J by 5 bases, with 21 bases between the two germline ends. CDR3 residues: CASGNRDLGSETQYF. In DNA, the CDR3 is TGCGCCAGCGGAAACCGGGACCTCGGCTCGGAGACCCAGTACTTC.

This clonotype was seen ten or more times. The chain joins TRBV7-2 to TRBJ1-4; D ambiguous. The CDR3 spans 15 residues. Trimming shortened V by 2 bases and J by 0 bases, and 7 bases separated the two germline ends. Germline CDR1 reads SGHTA; CDR2 reads FQGNSA. CDR3 sequence reads: CASSLSASTNEKLFF. DNA for the CDR3: TGTGCCAGCAGCTTAAGCGCCTCAACTAATGAAAAACTGTTTTTT.

The V call is TRBV9, the J call TRBJ2-7; D ambiguous. The germline V gene encodes CDR1 SGDLS and CDR2 YYNGEE. The V and J ends lost 0 bases and 5 bases respectively, with 15 bases between them. The CDR3 runs to 15 residues. CDR3 loop: CASSVGSPSWDEQYF. The CDR3 DNA follows: TGTGCCAGCAGCGTAGGATCCCCCTCATGGGACGAGCAGTACTTC.

This clonotype was counted ten times or more. CDR3 sequence: CASSPLGGSHLADTQYF. The DNA of the CDR3 is TGTGCCAGCAGTCCACTGGGGGGTTCCCATCTAGCAGATACGCAGTATTTT. The V gene is TRBV12-3 or TRBV12-4, the J gene TRBJ2-3, with D perhaps TRBD2 (6 bases). CDR3 length: 17 amino acids. Trimming shortened V by 5 bases and J by 4 bases, and 22 bases separated the two germline ends.

This clonotype turned up a few times. J is TRBJ2-7 and V is TRBV9, with a possible D match to TRBD1 (5 bases). Germline values: CDR1 SGDLS, CDR2 YYNGEE. The V end lost 4 bases, the J end lost 5 bases, and 19 bases lay between the germline ends. This CDR3 comprises 15 residues. CDR3 amino acids: CASSTDPQGDNEQYF. Written as DNA, the CDR3 is TGTGCCAGCAGCACAGACCCCCAGGGTGACAACGAGCAGTACTTC. The full variable domain, in which reference TRBV9 and TRBJ2-7 provide the parts outside the CDR3, is DSGVTQTPKHLITATGQRVTLRCSPRSGDLSVYWYQQSLDQGLQFLIQYYNGEERAKGNILERFSAQQFPDLHSELNLSSLELGDSALYFCASSTDPQGDNEQYFGPGTRLTVT.

This clonotype was detected a few times. The V gene is TRBV5-5, the J gene TRBJ1-1, with TRBD1 matching 9 bases. Germline loops: CDR1 SGHKS, CDR2 YYEKEE (reference sequence). The V segment lost 4 bases and the J segment 7 bases; nucleotides outside the gene matches: 11. The CDR3 length is 15 residues. CDR3 region: CASSGKQRQGVEAFF. Here the CDR3 DNA reads TGTGCCAGCAGCGGGAAACAAAGACAGGGGGTTGAAGCTTTCTTT.

There are a few counts of this clonotype. V usage is TRBV7-2 and J usage is TRBJ2-4; TRBD1 matches at 9 bases. After removal of 5 bases from V and 1 base from J, the junction contained 0 bases not matched to a gene. The CDR3 runs to 14 residues. Germline CDR1 SGHTA, CDR2 FQGNSA. The CDR3 reads CASSDRGAKNIQYF. The CDR3 region has the DNA TGTGCCAGCAGCGACAGGGGGGCCAAAAACATTCAGTACTTC.